These 24 T cell receptor beta chains came from one sample sequenced in a study of shared clonotypes between healthy human individuals. The method was immunoSEQ multiplex PCR; TCRdb's version includes in-frame clones alone and lacks a portion of them. The table lists around 2.5 million clones, approximately 94% of them singletons, with 0.35% to 0.45% in the top ten. Sequenced sample: naive CD4+ T cells from PBMCs. Specified subset: CD45RA+ positively selected. These receptors all come from a young man in good health. Some clones in this sample may be carry-over from other donors' samples.

The CDR3 nucleotides are TGCGCCAGCGGCGGGGGGGTGAACACTGAAGCTTTCTTT. Residues: CASGGGVNTEAFF. This rearrangement joins TRBV5-1 to TRBJ1-1, with D possibly TRBD1 on 5 matching bases. CDR1 is SGHRS, CDR2 YFSETQ, per germline. The V end was cut by 7 bases, the J end by 0 bases, with 10 bases between. The CDR3 is 13 amino acids.

This CDR3 is CASSLFTGGSYGYTF. The CDR3 region has the DNA TGTGCCAGCAGTTTATTCACCGGGGGATCCTATGGCTACACCTTC. The chain couples TRBV28 to TRBJ1-2, with a possible D match to TRBD1 (5 bases). Germline values: CDR1 MDHEN, CDR2 SYDVKM. V was trimmed by 1 base and J by 4 bases, leaving 13 bases between them. The CDR3 consists of 15 residues.

The V call is TRBV28, the J call TRBJ1-2; TRBD1 matches 9 bases. CDR1 and CDR2 from the germline V gene are MDHEN and SYDVKM. Trimming removed 5 bases from V and 4 bases from J; junction bases left unmatched: 8. CDR3 length: 15 residues. CDR3 sequence (DNA): TGTGCCAGCAGTCCCATTGGGACAGGGATCTATGGCTACACCTTC. Its protein product is CASSPIGTGIYGYTF.

This clone was seen once. The genes are TRBV14 and TRBJ2-1; 14 nucleotides line up with TRBD2. Germline CDR1 and CDR2: SGHDN and FVKESK. The CDR3 has 20 residues. The ends lost 4 bases at V and 0 bases at J; junction bases unmatched: 11. The CDR3 here is CASSPIDGLAGGRSYNEQFF. The CDR3 DNA reads TGTGCCAGCAGCCCAATAGACGGACTAGCGGGAGGCCGCTCCTACAATGAGCAGTTCTTC.

This clone was observed a handful of times. The same CDR3 arises from other DNA sequences in this sample as well. The V call is TRBV4-2, the J call TRBJ2-7; 12 bases map to TRBD2. Looked up from germline, CDR1 is LGHNA and CDR2 is YNFKEQ. The junction had 0 bases not matched to a gene; V was cut back by 1 base and J by 2 bases. The length of the CDR3 is 15 residues. The CDR3 loop is CASSQGLAGAYEQYF. The DNA of the CDR3 is TGTGCCAGCAGCCAAGGACTAGCGGGAGCCTACGAGCAGTACTTC.

The chain links TRBV7-3 to TRBJ2-1; no clear D. The CDR3 is 12 amino acids. Germline V gene data show CDR1 as SGHTA and CDR2 as FQGTGA. Trimming removed 4 bases from V and 4 bases from J, with 5 bases in between. The CDR3 reads CASSSNYNEQFF. CDR3 coding DNA: TGTGCCAGCAGCTCTAATTACAATGAGCAGTTCTTC.

The chain combines TRBV18 with TRBJ1-1; D gene unclear. This CDR3 region has 15 residues. Between the trimmed V and J ends, which lost 1 base and 0 bases, there was a span of 9 bases. The germline V gene encodes CDR1 KGHSH and CDR2 LQKENI. This chain's CDR3 is CASSPRREVNTEAFF. In nucleotides, the CDR3 is TGTGCCAGCTCACCACGGCGAGAGGTGAACACTGAAGCTTTCTTT.

The chain combines TRBV2 with TRBJ1-3; no firm D call. The V end was cut by 6 bases, the J end by 0 bases, with 6 bases between. Germline V CDR1 and CDR2: SNHLY, FYNNEI. CDR3 length: 13 amino acids. CDR3: CASSPNSGNTIYF. The CDR3 DNA is TGTGCCAGCAGCCCGAACTCTGGAAACACCATATATTTT.

The chain is built from TRBV18 and TRBJ2-1; 10 bases fit TRBD2. In germline, CDR1 is KGHSH, CDR2 LQKENI. V lost 3 bases to trimming and J lost 5 bases; unmatched junction nucleotides: 7. The CDR3 length is 16 residues. Here the CDR3 DNA reads TGTGCCAGCTCACCCTCCCTAGCGGGAGTCCACAATGAGCAGTTCTTC. This translates into CASSPSLAGVHNEQFF.

The J gene is TRBJ2-2, the V gene TRBV27; tentatively, D is TRBD2 (5 bases). The germline V gene has CDR1 MNHEY and CDR2 SMNVEV (reference sequence). This CDR3 comprises 17 residues. V shed 1 base and J shed 4 bases, with 16 bases lying between them. The CDR3 sequence is CASSLFPPQAGTGELFF. Here the CDR3 DNA reads TGTGCCAGCAGTTTATTTCCCCCCCAGGCGGGCACCGGGGAGCTGTTTTTT.

The chain employs TRBV7-9 and TRBJ1-2; TRBD1 agrees at 7 bases. Trimming took 5 bases from V and 4 from J; bases not matched to a gene: 4. The CDR3 covers 13 residues. Germline lookup yields CDR1 SEHNR and CDR2 FQNEAQ (reference sequence). CDR3 nucleotide sequence: TGTGCCAGCAGCGTGGGACAGAGCTATGGCTACACCTTC. Protein: CASSVGQSYGYTF.

The chain has TRBV6-1 and TRBJ2-5; 9 bases map to TRBD2. Trimming at V came to 2 bases and at J to 5 bases, leaving 12 bases not matched to a gene. The CDR3 extends over 17 amino acids. CDR1 and CDR2 (germline): MNHNS, SASEGT. CDR3 coding DNA: TGTGCCAGCAGTGAATCACTAGCGGGCATCCGGGGGGAGACCCAGTACTTC. This gives the protein CASSESLAGIRGETQYF.

This chain links TRBV27 with TRBJ2-7; 11 bases fit TRBD2. Germline loops: CDR1 MNHEY, CDR2 SMNVEV (reference sequence). Trimming removed 6 bases from V and 3 bases from J; junction bases left unmatched: 10. This CDR3 spans 16 amino acids. CDR3 sequence reads: CASSLRGLAGSYEQYF. The CDR3 nucleotides are TGTGCCAGCAGCCTTCGAGGACTAGCGGGTAGCTACGAGCAGTACTTC.

This chain links TRBV5-1 with TRBJ2-1; D is perhaps TRBD2 (6 bases). Looked up from germline, CDR1 is SGHRS and CDR2 is YFSETQ. The CDR3 is 15 residues long. Deletions cut 6 bases from V and 6 bases from J, with 19 bases between. This CDR3 is CASTPLGGLGNEQFF. CDR3 bases: TGCGCCAGCACCCCCCTCGGGGGTTTAGGCAATGAGCAGTTCTTC.

This sequence joins TRBV28 and TRBJ1-3, with D unresolved. The V gene's germline CDR1 is MDHEN and CDR2 SYDVKM. V lost 6 bases and J 0 bases, leaving 6 bases between the germline ends. The CDR3 spans 13 residues. CDR3 DNA: TGTGCCAGCAGCTGGGACTCTGGAAACACCATATATTTT. Translating gives CASSWDSGNTIYF.

The gene calls are TRBV19 and TRBJ2-7; D is unclear. CDR1 is LNHDA and CDR2 is SQIVND in the germline V gene (reference sequence). This CDR3 has 13 residues. Trimming pared 3 bases from V and 6 bases from J, leaving 12 bases between. Written as DNA, the CDR3 is TGTGCCAGTAGTATGCCCAATATTCGCGAGCAGTACTTC. Amino acids: CASSMPNIREQYF.

The chain uses TRBV28 and TRBJ1-1; 7 bases match TRBD1. The CDR3 extends over 14 amino acids. Trimming removed 6 bases from V and 1 base from J; junction bases left unmatched: 5. The germline gives CDR1 MDHEN, CDR2 SYDVKM. For the CDR3, the DNA is TGTGCCAGCAGCTCGGGACAGTGGAACACTGAAGCTTTCTTT. This gives the protein CASSSGQWNTEAFF.

The chain links TRBV28 to TRBJ2-5; maybe TRBD2 (5 bases). The DNA end lines up better with TRBJ2-7; the J call may be wrong. The CDR3 is made up of 14 amino acids. CDR1 is MDHEN, CDR2 SYDVKM, per germline. The CDR3 sequence: CASRGAGGKYEQYF. The CDR3 coding sequence is TGTGCCAGCAGGGGAGCTGGCGGCAAATACGAGCAGTACTTC.

V gene TRBV5-1 combines with J gene TRBJ2-7, with a weak D call TRBD1 (5 bases). This CDR3 has 14 residues. V lost 2 bases to trimming and J lost 2 bases, with 11 bases between them. Germline V CDR1 and CDR2: SGHRS, YFSETQ. CDR3 in amino acids: CASSFTGSAYEQYF. The CDR3 nucleotides are TGCGCCAGCAGCTTTACAGGTTCTGCCTACGAGCAGTACTTC.

The chain employs TRBV7-2 and TRBJ2-2, with 8 positions matching TRBD2. The CDR3 has 14 residues. Losses at the gene ends were 1 base for V and 5 bases for J; bases not matched to a gene: 0. Per germline, CDR1 SGHTA and CDR2 FQGNSA. The CDR3 region is CASSLGLATGELFF. The CDR3, as DNA: TGTGCCAGCAGCTTAGGACTAGCGACCGGGGAGCTGTTTTTT. The whole variable domain, remainder taken from reference TRBV7-2 and TRBJ2-2, is GAGVSQSPSNKVTEKGKDVELRCDPISGHTALYWYRQSLGQGLEFLIYFQGNSAPDKSGLPSDRFSAERTGGSVSTLTIQRTQQEDSAVYLCASSLGLATGELFFGEGSRLTVL.

The chain employs TRBV10-3 and TRBJ2-1, with 12 bases that match TRBD2. V gave up 10 bases and J gave up 7 bases; unmatched junction bases: 5. Germline values: CDR1 ENHRY, CDR2 SYGVKD. The CDR3 runs 13 residues. In DNA form, the CDR3 reads TGTGCCACGACTAGCGGGAGAACAAATGAGCAGTTCTTC. Translating it yields CATTSGRTNEQFF.

The rearrangement uses TRBV18 and TRBJ1-2, with D perhaps matching TRBD1 (6 bases). The germline CDR1 and CDR2 sequences are KGHSH and LQKENI. V lost 1 base, J lost 2 bases, and 11 bases lay in between. The CDR3 has 15 amino acids. CDR3 protein: CASSPQQQGNYGYTF. DNA for the CDR3: TGTGCCAGCTCACCACAGCAACAGGGAAACTATGGCTACACCTTC.

This clone showed up just once. This rearrangement joins TRBV9 to TRBJ2-1; D is unresolved. V was cut by 6 bases and J by 6 bases, with 13 bases left in between. CDR3 size: 13 residues. Germline loops: CDR1 SGDLS, CDR2 YYNGEE. For the CDR3, the DNA is TGTGCCAGCATGCCTGTCTGGTCCAATGAGCAGTTCTTC. Amino acid sequence: CASMPVWSNEQFF.

J is TRBJ2-3 and V is TRBV28; 14 bases are shared with TRBD2. Germline V lookup: CDR1 MDHEN, CDR2 SYDVKM. CDR3 length: 19 amino acids. Germline trimming cut 3 bases from V and 4 bases from J; bases unmatched to any gene: 12. DNA for the CDR3: TGTGCCAGCAGTTTGCCGACCGGGACTAGCGGGAGAGGGCCAGATACGCAGTATTTT. It codes for CASSLPTGTSGRGPDTQYF.